The 16 T cell receptor beta chains below come from one sample, sequenced in a study of blood T cell repertoires in COVID-19. The method was immunoSEQ multiplex PCR; TCRdb's version includes in-frame clones alone and lacks a portion of them. The sample contains 300,000 to 450,000 clones, roughly 90% of which appear only once. The source material was peripheral blood. The source is a woman in her 30s with COVID-19, enrolled during active disease.

This chain joins TRBV4-2 and TRBJ1-5, with TRBD1 matching over 8 bases. From germline, CDR1 is LGHNA and CDR2 YNFKEQ. The CDR3 covers 18 residues. The junction had 16 bases not matched to a gene; V was cut back by 4 bases and J by 5 bases. The CDR3 reads CASSRQLIGQGRDQPQHF. The CDR3, as DNA: TGTGCCAGCAGCCGACAACTGATCGGACAGGGACGAGATCAGCCCCAGCATTTT.

The CDR3 sequence: CASSLEGVGVLGDTEAFF. DNA of the CDR3: TGTGCCAGCAGCTTAGAAGGCGTAGGGGTCCTAGGGGACACTGAAGCTTTCTTT. The chain uses TRBV11-2 and TRBJ1-1; perhaps TRBD1 as D (5 bases). Germline V gene lookup returns CDR1 SGHAT and CDR2 FQNNGV. The ends were cut back, 0 bases at V and 3 bases at J, with 20 bases in the middle. The CDR3 has 18 residues.

The V call is TRBV19, the J call TRBJ2-7; the match to TRBD1 covers 9 bases. The CDR3 has 15 residues. Per the germline V gene, CDR1 is LNHDA and CDR2 is SQIVND (reference sequence). The ends lost 1 base at V and 4 bases at J; junction bases unmatched: 5. DNA for the CDR3: TGTGCCAGTAGTATAGCGGGACAGGGACAATACGAGCAGTACTTC. It specifies CASSIAGQGQYEQYF.

The chain recombines TRBV11-3 with TRBJ1-1; perhaps TRBD1 as D (5 bases). CDR3 size: 14 residues. Trimming left V 5 bases short and J 4 bases short, with 14 bases between. Germline V gene data show CDR1 as SGHNT and CDR2 as YENEEA. The CDR3, as DNA: TGTGCCAGCAGCCGGGGCGCGGGAACCACTGAAGCTTTCTTT. Its protein product is CASSRGAGTTEAFF.

The chain links TRBV4-3 to TRBJ2-5, with D perhaps TRBD1 (5 bases). The germline CDR1 and CDR2 sequences are LGHNA and YSLEER. The CDR3 has 16 residues. V lost 0 bases and J 2 bases, leaving 13 bases between the germline ends. The chain's CDR3 is CASSQELGPIQETQYF. Written as DNA, the CDR3 is TGCGCCAGCAGCCAAGAGCTGGGGCCCATACAAGAGACCCAGTACTTC.

This clone was counted only a few times. The rearrangement uses TRBV5-8 and TRBJ1-4; TRBD1 aligns across 8 bases. This CDR3 is 16 amino acids long. Trimming at V came to 2 bases and at J to 4 bases, leaving 7 bases not matched to a gene. CDR1 and CDR2 (germline): SGHTS, YDEGEE. The CDR3: CASSLHGTGLNEKLFF. DNA of the CDR3: TGTGCCAGCAGCTTACACGGGACAGGCCTTAATGAAAAACTGTTTTTT.

The chain employs TRBV7-2 and TRBJ2-3, with D uncertain. V was trimmed by 1 base and J by 2 bases, leaving 4 bases between them. There are 13 residues in the CDR3. The germline V gene encodes CDR1 SGHTA and CDR2 FQGNSA. The CDR3 loop reads CASSLDYTDTQYF. In nucleotides, the CDR3 is TGTGCCAGCAGCTTAGACTACACAGATACGCAGTATTTT.

This chain joins TRBV3-1 (or the pseudogene TRBV3-2) and TRBJ2-3; 7 positions agree with TRBD1. Germline CDR1 and CDR2: LGHDT and YNNKEL (reference sequence). J was trimmed by 1 base and V by 3 bases; bases with no gene match: 19. The length of the CDR3 is 20 residues. In DNA, the CDR3 is TGTGCCAGCAGCCAGGCGGGTAGAGGGGGCCCTTGGTGGGGCACAGATACGCAGTATTTT. It yields the protein CASSQAGRGGPWWGTDTQYF.

This clone was picked up one time. CDR3 region: CASTSTGDNEKLFF. Here the CDR3 DNA reads TGTGCCAGTACCTCGACAGGTGATAATGAAAAACTGTTTTTT. The chain links TRBV19 to TRBJ1-4; possibly TRBD1 for D (6 bases). The CDR3 runs 14 residues. Trimming removed 7 bases at V and 4 bases at J, with 13 bases between. In germline, CDR1 is LNHDA, CDR2 SQIVND (reference sequence).

V is TRBV28 and J is TRBJ2-3, with D maybe TRBD2 (6 bases). The CDR3 consists of 14 residues. V dropped 1 base and J dropped 6 bases, with 11 bases sitting between them. Germline CDR1 is MDHEN and CDR2 is SYDVKM. The CDR3 sequence is CASSLSGSRDTQYF. The CDR3 DNA reads as TGTGCCAGCAGTTTATCCGGGAGTCGGGATACGCAGTATTTT.

This sequence joins TRBV7-8 and TRBJ2-7, with D possibly TRBD1 on 5 matching bases. This CDR3 is 15 amino acids long. V was cut by 4 bases and J by 5 bases, with 18 bases left in between. Germline lookup yields CDR1 SGHVS and CDR2 FQNEAQ. CDR3 nucleotide sequence: TGTGCCAGCAGCTCGCGGACACTTGTCGATGACGAGCAGTACTTC. Amino acids: CASSSRTLVDDEQYF. Based on the CDR3 plus reference TRBV7-8 and TRBJ2-7, the full variable domain is GAGVSQSPRYKVAKRGQDVALRCDPISGHVSLFWYQQALGQGPEFLTYFQNEAQLDKSGLPSDRFFAERPEGSVSTLKIQRTQQEDSAVYLCASSSRTLVDDEQYFGPGTRLTVT.

This chain joins TRBV7-9 and TRBJ2-1; 9 nucleotides align to TRBD1. Losses at the gene ends were 3 bases for V and 7 bases for J; bases not matched to a gene: 10. This CDR3 comprises 16 residues. Germline V lookup: CDR1 SEHNR, CDR2 FQNEAQ (reference sequence). CDR3 coding DNA: TGTGCCAGCAGCTTCCACCGGGACAGGGCAGATAATGAGCAGTTCTTC. Translating gives CASSFHRDRADNEQFF.

This clone is a singleton in its sample. This chain's CDR3 is CAISGGLAASTDTQYF. In DNA, the CDR3 is TGTGCCATCAGTGGGGGACTAGCGGCTAGCACAGATACGCAGTATTTT. The gene calls are TRBV10-3 and TRBJ2-3, with 11 bases aligning to TRBD2. Trimming at V came to 4 bases and at J to 0 bases, leaving 3 bases not matched to a gene. Per germline, CDR1 ENHRY and CDR2 SYGVKD. The length of the CDR3 is 16 residues.

The genes are TRBV5-5 and TRBJ1-4; TRBD1 aligns across 7 bases. Per the germline V gene, CDR1 is SGHKS and CDR2 is YYEKEE (reference sequence). Trimming cost V 4 bases and J 0 bases; bases outside gene matches: 3. This CDR3 is built from 15 residues. CDR3 coding DNA: TGTGCCAGCAGCGGGGGACAGACAACTAATGAAAAACTGTTTTTT. Translated, it gives CASSGGQTTNEKLFF.

The J gene is TRBJ2-4, the V gene TRBV19; D is uncertain. The CDR3 is 16 amino acids. CDR1 and CDR2 (germline): LNHDA, SQIVND (reference sequence). Trimming left V 0 bases short and J 1 base short, with 10 bases between. The CDR3 bases are TGTGCCAGTAGTATAGAAGGTCAGGTGGCCAAAAACATTCAGTACTTC. Translated, it gives CASSIEGQVAKNIQYF.

The chain has TRBV19 and TRBJ1-1; TRBD1 matches 8 bases. V shed 0 bases and J 4 bases; nucleotides not matched to a gene: 4. The CDR3 spans 15 residues. In germline, CDR1 is LNHDA, CDR2 SQIVND (reference sequence). The CDR3 bases are TGTGCCAGTAGTATAGACTGGACAGGGACCACTGAAGCTTTCTTT. Residues: CASSIDWTGTTEAFF.